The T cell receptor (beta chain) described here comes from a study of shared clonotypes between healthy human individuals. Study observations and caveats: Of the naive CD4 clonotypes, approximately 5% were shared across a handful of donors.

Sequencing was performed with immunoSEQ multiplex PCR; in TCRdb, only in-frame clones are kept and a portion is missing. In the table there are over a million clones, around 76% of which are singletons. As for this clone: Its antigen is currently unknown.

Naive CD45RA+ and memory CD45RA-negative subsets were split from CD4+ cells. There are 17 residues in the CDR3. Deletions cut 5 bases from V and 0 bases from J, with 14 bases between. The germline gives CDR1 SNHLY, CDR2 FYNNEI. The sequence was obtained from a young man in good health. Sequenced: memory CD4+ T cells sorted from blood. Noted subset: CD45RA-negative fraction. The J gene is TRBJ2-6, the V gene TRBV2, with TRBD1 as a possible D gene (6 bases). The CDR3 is CASSKTGYASGANVLTF. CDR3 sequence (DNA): TGTGCCAGCAGTAAAACAGGGTATGCCTCTGGGGCCAACGTCCTGACTTTC. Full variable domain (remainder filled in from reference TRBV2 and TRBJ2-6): EPEVTQTPSHQVTQMGQEVILRCVPISNHLYFYWYRQILGQKVEFLVSFYNNEISEKSEIFDDQFSVERPDGSNFTLKIRSTKLEDSAMYFCASSKTGYASGANVLTFGAGSRLTVL.